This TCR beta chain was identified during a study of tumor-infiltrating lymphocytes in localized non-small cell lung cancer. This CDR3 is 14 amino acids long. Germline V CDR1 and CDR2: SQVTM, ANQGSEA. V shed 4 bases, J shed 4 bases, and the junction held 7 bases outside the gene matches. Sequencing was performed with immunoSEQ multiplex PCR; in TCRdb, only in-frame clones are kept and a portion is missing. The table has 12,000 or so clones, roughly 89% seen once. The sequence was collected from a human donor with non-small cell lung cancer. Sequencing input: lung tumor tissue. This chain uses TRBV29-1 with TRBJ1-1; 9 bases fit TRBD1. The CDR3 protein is CSVVRTGVLTEAFF. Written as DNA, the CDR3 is TGCAGCGTTGTTCGGACAGGGGTCCTCACTGAAGCTTTCTTT.